Each of the 18 T cell receptor beta chains below was sequenced from the same sample in a study of blood T cell repertoires in COVID-19. Measured with immunoSEQ multiplex PCR; TCRdb has only the in-frame clones, and not every one. The data contain fewer than 200,000 clones, roughly nine tenths of them seen just once; the ten biggest clones take up 20%. Sequencing was performed on peripheral blood. The receptors stem from an older man with active or convalescent COVID-19.

The rearrangement joins TRBV6-5 to TRBJ2-2; D perhaps matches TRBD1 (6 bases). V was shortened by 8 bases and J by 5 bases, with 12 bases between the two germline ends. The CDR3 loop spans 13 amino acids. CDR1 and CDR2 (germline): MNHEY, SVGAGI. CDR3 sequence reads: CASLQGRTGELFF. The CDR3 DNA follows: TGTGCCAGCTTGCAGGGGCGAACCGGGGAGCTGTTTTTT.

This chain links TRBV4-1 with TRBJ2-5; 9 bases map to TRBD1. This CDR3 has 15 residues. J gave up 7 bases and V 3 bases, and 9 bases lay outside the gene matches. Germline V gene lookup returns CDR1 MGHRA and CDR2 YSYEKL. CDR3 coding DNA: TGCGCCAGCAGCCAGGACCCTGGGACAGGGCGGACCCAGTACTTC. Its translation: CASSQDPGTGRTQYF.

The V call is TRBV12-5, the J call TRBJ2-3, with TRBD2 as a possible D gene (5 bases). V was cut by 3 bases and J by 5 bases, with 18 bases left in between. The V gene's germline CDR1 is LGHNT and CDR2 FRNRAP. The CDR3 runs to 16 residues. Here the CDR3 reads CASGLSGSPGIDTQYF. The CDR3 coding sequence is TGTGCTAGTGGTTTAAGTGGGAGCCCGGGTATAGATACGCAGTATTTT.

CDR3 in amino acids: CASSIERDSSNQPQHF. CDR3 in DNA: TGTGCCAGTAGTATAGAGAGGGACAGTAGCAATCAGCCCCAGCATTTT. The rearrangement joins TRBV19 to TRBJ1-5, with TRBD1 matching 7 bases. V shed 0 bases and J 0 bases; nucleotides not matched to a gene: 2. This CDR3 has 16 residues. The germline CDR1 and CDR2 sequences are LNHDA and SQIVND (reference sequence).

The rearrangement joins TRBV27 to TRBJ1-4, with D perhaps TRBD1 (5 bases). This CDR3 has 13 amino acids. Per germline, CDR1 MNHEY and CDR2 SMNVEV (reference sequence). V lost 5 bases and J lost 6, with 10 bases in between. The CDR3: CASSRRGDEKLFF. The CDR3 nucleotides read TGTGCCAGCAGTAGGAGGGGCGATGAAAAACTGTTTTTT.

The chain recombines TRBV5-6 with TRBJ1-2; D unresolved. V was shortened by 6 bases and J by 4 bases, with 10 bases between the two germline ends. In germline, CDR1 is SGHDT, CDR2 YYEEEE. CDR3 length equals 12 residues. CDR3 in DNA: TGTGCCAGCATGGGAGGAACCTATGGCTACACCTTC. It translates to CASMGGTYGYTF.

V usage is TRBV7-6 and J usage is TRBJ2-1; a weak D match, TRBD2 (6 bases). Germline assignment: CDR1 SGHVS and CDR2 FNYEAQ. This CDR3 is 16 amino acids long. V gave up 5 bases and J gave up 2 bases, with 16 bases separating them. The CDR3 loop reads CASSRRGVATYNEQFF. For the CDR3, the DNA is TGTGCCAGCAGCCGGCGGGGTGTAGCGACCTACAATGAGCAGTTCTTC.

The gene calls are TRBV18 and TRBJ2-3; 7 nucleotides match TRBD1. The germline CDR1 and CDR2 sequences are KGHSH and LQKENI. This CDR3 has 15 amino acids. Germline trimming cut 0 bases from V and 2 bases from J; bases unmatched to any gene: 2. The CDR3, as DNA: TGTGCCAGCTCACCACCGGGACAGACCACAGATACGCAGTATTTT. This codes for CASSPPGQTTDTQYF.

The genes are TRBV19 and TRBJ2-7; 8 bases match TRBD1. Germline trimming cut 3 bases from V and 4 bases from J; bases unmatched to any gene: 5. The CDR3 runs 14 residues. Germline CDR1 LNHDA, CDR2 SQIVND (reference sequence). The CDR3 loop reads CASSIGTGGYEQYF. The DNA for the CDR3 is TGTGCCAGTAGTATCGGAACAGGGGGTTACGAGCAGTACTTC.

The J gene is TRBJ1-1, the V gene TRBV7-9; D call uncertain. This CDR3 has 18 residues. Germline CDR1 is SEHNR and CDR2 is FQNEAQ (reference sequence). V was shortened by 5 bases and J by 3 bases, with 25 bases between the two germline ends. CDR3 sequence: CASSKVSGVWSEDTEAFF. CDR3 DNA sequence: TGTGCCAGCAGCAAAGTCAGCGGGGTGTGGAGTGAGGACACTGAAGCTTTCTTT.

The sample holds a few counts of this clone. The chain joins TRBV15 to TRBJ1-4; D is perhaps TRBD1 (5 bases). With 0 bases removed from V and 5 bases from J, the gap between germline ends came to 16 bases. From germline, CDR1 is LNHNV and CDR2 YYDKDF (reference sequence). The CDR3 length is 17 residues. The chain's CDR3 is CATSRDDSLTRNEKLFF. DNA of the CDR3: TGTGCCACCAGCAGAGATGACAGCCTCACCCGAAATGAAAAACTGTTTTTT.

V is TRBV19 and J is TRBJ2-7; D remains ambiguous. The CDR3 runs to 14 residues. V gave up 6 bases and J gave up 1 base, with 13 bases separating them. CDR1 LNHDA and CDR2 SQIVND come from the germline V gene (reference sequence). The CDR3 sequence: CASRNSAISYEQYF. The CDR3 DNA sequence: TGTGCCAGTAGGAACAGTGCAATATCCTACGAGCAGTACTTC.

The chain carries TRBV27 and TRBJ2-3; TRBD2 aligns across 7 bases. Unmatched junction bases numbered 13, after V lost 3 bases and J lost 7 bases. This CDR3 contains 16 residues. CDR1 and CDR2 (germline): MNHEY, SMNVEV (reference sequence). DNA for the CDR3: TGTGCCAGCAGTTTGGGGAAATTGGAGGGAGGGAATACGCAGTATTTT. Protein: CASSLGKLEGGNTQYF.

The CDR3 coding sequence is TGTGCCAGCAACGCATTAGCGGCCAGCTCCTACGAGCAGTACTTC. Translation gives CASNALAASSYEQYF. The chain combines TRBV7-2 with TRBJ2-7, with D tentatively TRBD2 (6 bases). The V and J ends lost 7 bases and 0 bases respectively, with 16 bases between them. Germline loops: CDR1 SGHTA, CDR2 FQGNSA. CDR3 length equals 15 residues.

This chain joins TRBV19 and TRBJ1-1, with 7 bases aligning to TRBD1. The CDR3 totals 15 residues. With 7 bases clipped from V and 6 bases from J, the junction kept 14 bases outside the gene matches. Germline V gives CDR1 LNHDA, CDR2 SQIVND (reference sequence). CDR3 loop: CASTRDSGFLAEAFF. The CDR3 bases are TGTGCCAGTACAAGGGACAGCGGCTTTTTGGCTGAAGCTTTCTTT.

The genes are TRBV2 and TRBJ2-1; the match to TRBD2 covers 8 bases. Germline V lookup: CDR1 SNHLY, CDR2 FYNNEI. The CDR3 contains 16 residues. V shed 4 bases, J shed 2 bases, and the junction held 7 bases outside the gene matches. Here the CDR3 DNA reads TGTGCCAGCAGTGCCCTAGCGGGCCCCCCCTACAATGAGCAGTTCTTC. Translation: CASSALAGPPYNEQFF.

The chain couples TRBV18 to TRBJ2-7; D may be TRBD1 (6 bases). Trimming removed 5 bases at V and 2 bases at J, with 10 bases between. Germline values: CDR1 KGHSH, CDR2 LQKENI. The CDR3 is made up of 13 amino acids. DNA of the CDR3: TGTGCCAGCTCAGCGACAGGCGCCTACGAGCAGTACTTC. Translation: CASSATGAYEQYF.

This chain joins TRBV7-8 and TRBJ1-3; TRBD1 matches 8 bases. V lost 5 bases, J lost 0 bases, and 6 bases stayed unmatched. There are 16 residues in the CDR3. Germline V gene lookup returns CDR1 SGHVS and CDR2 FQNEAQ. In nucleotides, the CDR3 is TGTGCCAGCAGCGCTCAGGGGGCACTCTCTGGAAACACCATATATTTT. Residues: CASSAQGALSGNTIYF.